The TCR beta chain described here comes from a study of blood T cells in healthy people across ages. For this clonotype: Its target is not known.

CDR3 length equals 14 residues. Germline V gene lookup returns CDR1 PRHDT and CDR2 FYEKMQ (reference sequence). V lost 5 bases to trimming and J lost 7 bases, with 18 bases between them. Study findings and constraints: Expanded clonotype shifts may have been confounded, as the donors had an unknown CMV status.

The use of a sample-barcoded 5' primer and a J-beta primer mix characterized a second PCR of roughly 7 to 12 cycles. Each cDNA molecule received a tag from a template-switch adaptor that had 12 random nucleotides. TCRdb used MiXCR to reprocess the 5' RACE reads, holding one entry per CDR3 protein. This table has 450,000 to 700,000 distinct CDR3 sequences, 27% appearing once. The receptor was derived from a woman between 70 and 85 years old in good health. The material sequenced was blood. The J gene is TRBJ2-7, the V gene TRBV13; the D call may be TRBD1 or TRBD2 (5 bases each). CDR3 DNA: TGTGCCAGCAGCCCCGGCGGGCCTCAGGGAGAGCAGTACTTC. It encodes CASSPGGPQGEQYF.